The T cell receptor (beta chain) under discussion was sequenced for a study of patients and donors after allogeneic stem cell transplantation. One entry per CDR3 protein results from TCRdb running MiXCR on the RT-PCR reads. The sample lists about 210,000 distinct CDR3 sequences, around two fifths occurring once. In its sample, this clonotype was seen a few times. V lost 2 bases and J lost 0, with 8 bases in between. CDR3 length: 15 amino acids. This receptor was identified in a human donor who was either an allogeneic HSCT recipient or a stem cell or donor lymphocyte infusion donor (not recorded which). It is not recorded whose cells these are; they may come from a transplant donor. Sequenced input: blood, either unsorted or a sorted T cell fraction (not recorded which). The chain has TRBV12-3 or TRBV12-4 and TRBJ2-1; no clear D. The DNA for the CDR3 is TGTGCCAGCAGTTTACGGTCTAGCTCCTACAATGAGCAGTTCTTC. Protein: CASSLRSSSYNEQFF.